The next 30 T cell receptor beta chains were all read from a single sample in a study of blood T cell repertoires in COVID-19. Assay used: immunoSEQ multiplex PCR; TCRdb lists only in-frame clones, some missing. The sample yields approximately 120,000 clones, roughly three quarters seen once. Sequenced input: peripheral blood. All receptors derive from a man aged 40-49 years with active or convalescent COVID-19.

V is TRBV19 and J is TRBJ1-4; tentatively, D is TRBD1 (5 bases). V was cut by 5 bases and J by 2 bases, with 9 bases left in between. This CDR3 is 14 amino acids long. Germline V gene sequence: CDR1 LNHDA, CDR2 SQIVND (reference sequence). The CDR3 loop reads CASSAQGTNEKLFF. CDR3 in DNA: TGTGCCAGTAGTGCCCAGGGCACTAATGAAAAACTGTTTTTT.

The rearrangement uses TRBV4-1 and TRBJ1-4; maybe TRBD1 (5 bases). CDR3 length: 15 amino acids. Per the germline V gene, CDR1 is MGHRA and CDR2 is YSYEKL. V lost 4 bases and J lost 8, with 17 bases in between. The CDR3 reads CASSLSGGPTEKLFF. CDR3 nucleotide sequence: TGCGCCAGCAGCCTCTCGGGGGGACCGACAGAAAAACTGTTTTTT.

This rearrangement joins TRBV7-9 to TRBJ1-2; possibly TRBD1 for D (6 bases). Trimming took off 5 bases at V and 9 bases at J, with 16 bases between the two ends. CDR3 size: 13 residues. Germline CDR1 SEHNR, CDR2 FQNEAQ (reference sequence). As DNA, the CDR3 is TGTGCCAGCAGCATTTTACAGGGATCGAGCTACACCTTC. Its protein is CASSILQGSSYTF.

The chain couples TRBV27 to TRBJ1-5, with D perhaps matching TRBD1 (6 bases). Looked up from germline, CDR1 is MNHEY and CDR2 is SMNVEV (reference sequence). The CDR3 spans 17 residues. Trimming cost V 8 bases and J 3 bases, with 23 bases left between them. CDR3 coding DNA: TGTGCCAGCGGACAATCGTTTCGGGGGGCTTACAATCAGCCCCAGCATTTT. Protein: CASGQSFRGAYNQPQHF.

This chain connects TRBV29-1 to TRBJ2-7; TRBD2 matches at 13 bases. Germline CDR1 and CDR2: SQVTM and ANQGSEA. CDR3 size: 14 residues. V was pared by 5 bases and J by 5 bases, with 6 bases of the junction left unmatched. Here the CDR3 reads CSVNPGLAGDEQYF. The DNA for the CDR3 is TGCAGCGTTAACCCCGGACTAGCGGGAGACGAGCAGTACTTC.

The chain combines TRBV28 with TRBJ1-5; D unclear. This CDR3 has 13 residues. Germline V gene lookup returns CDR1 MDHEN and CDR2 SYDVKM. Trimming pared 6 bases from V and 6 bases from J, leaving 12 bases between. The CDR3 region is CASSLTEIQPQHF. The CDR3 coding sequence is TGTGCCAGCAGCCTAACAGAGATTCAGCCCCAGCATTTT.

The chain links TRBV5-1 to TRBJ2-1; TRBD1 is a possible D gene (5 bases). This CDR3 has 16 residues. V lost 0 bases and J 0 bases, leaving 10 bases between the germline ends. Germline V gene data show CDR1 as SGHRS and CDR2 as YFSETQ. Here the CDR3 reads CASSLAQASSYNEQFF. The CDR3 nucleotides are TGCGCCAGCAGCTTGGCACAGGCTAGCTCCTACAATGAGCAGTTCTTC. The full variable domain, its missing parts supplied by reference TRBV5-1 and TRBJ2-1, is KAGVTQTPRYLIKTRGQQVTLSCSPISGHRSVSWYQQTPGQGLQFLFEYFSETQRNKGNFPGRFSGRQFSNSRSEMNVSTLELGDSALYLCASSLAQASSYNEQFFGPGTRLTVL.

The chain employs TRBV5-1 and TRBJ2-7; 9 bases fit TRBD2. V lost 5 bases and J lost 0; bases outside the gene matches: 12. Per the germline V gene, CDR1 is SGHRS and CDR2 is YFSETQ. The CDR3 sequence is 17 residues long. Here the CDR3 reads CASSSLLTSGRSYEQYF. The DNA for the CDR3 is TGCGCCAGCAGTTCCCTCCTGACTAGCGGACGCTCCTACGAGCAGTACTTC.

The chain joins TRBV5-4 to TRBJ2-1, with 9 positions matching TRBD2. The CDR3 loop spans 17 amino acids. Germline lookup yields CDR1 SGHNT and CDR2 YYREEE (reference sequence). Trimming at V came to 0 bases and at J to 8 bases, leaving 12 bases not matched to a gene. The CDR3 nucleotides read TGTGCCAGCAGCTTGGGAGGAGTAGCGGGAGATTACTATGAGCAGTTCTTC. It codes for CASSLGGVAGDYYEQFF.

This chain links TRBV5-6 with TRBJ1-2, with TRBD1 as a possible D gene (6 bases). V was shortened by 2 bases and J by 4 bases, with 9 bases between the two germline ends. Germline CDR1 SGHDT, CDR2 YYEEEE. CDR3 length equals 13 residues. The CDR3, as DNA: TGTGCCAGCAGCTTACGGGACATCTATGGCTACACCTTC. Protein sequence: CASSLRDIYGYTF.

The J gene is TRBJ1-4, the V gene TRBV30, with D uncertain. V lost 0 bases and J 0 bases, leaving 14 bases between the germline ends. The CDR3 covers 17 residues. Germline CDR1 GTSNPN, CDR2 SVGIG (reference sequence). CDR3 coding DNA: TGTGCCTGGAGTGTACGAGGCCCACTTACAACTAATGAAAAACTGTTTTTT. It specifies CAWSVRGPLTTNEKLFF. The whole variable domain, filled in from reference TRBV30 and TRBJ1-4, reads SQTIHQWPATLVQPVGSPLSLECTVEGTSNPNLYWYRQAAGRGLQLLFYSVGIGQISSEVPQNLSASRPQDRQFILSSKKLLLSDSGFYLCAWSVRGPLTTNEKLFFGSGTQLSVL.

The chain uses TRBV19 and TRBJ1-4, with a tentative D call TRBD1 (5 bases). The germline V gene has CDR1 LNHDA and CDR2 SQIVND (reference sequence). This CDR3 region has 16 residues. Trimming cost V 5 bases and J 7 bases, with 20 bases left between them. This chain's CDR3 is CASSPGRRGNSEKLFF. DNA for the CDR3: TGTGCCAGTAGTCCCGGCCGGCGGGGCAATAGTGAAAAACTGTTTTTT.

This clone appeared a few times. The chain recombines TRBV10-2 with TRBJ2-1; D is undetermined. Trimming cost V 6 bases and J 8 bases, with 8 bases left between them. This CDR3 is 11 amino acids long. Germline CDR1 is WSHSY and CDR2 is SAAADI. Here the CDR3 DNA reads TGCGCCAGCAGCGCAGTGCATGAGCAGTTCTTC. The encoded protein is CASSAVHEQFF.

The chain recombines TRBV28 with TRBJ2-5, with unresolved D. Germline CDR1 MDHEN, CDR2 SYDVKM. Trimming left V 6 bases short and J 2 bases short, with 10 bases between. This CDR3 is 13 amino acids long. In DNA, the CDR3 is TGTGCCAGCAGAACTTTCGGGCAAGAGACCCAGTACTTC. Its protein is CASRTFGQETQYF.

The chain employs TRBV7-3 and TRBJ2-1; D is ambiguous. The germline V and J ends were trimmed by 2 bases and 5 bases, with 13 bases remaining between them. Germline loops: CDR1 SGHTA, CDR2 FQGTGA. CDR3 size: 15 residues. As DNA, the CDR3 is TGTGCCAGCAGCTTATACCCGTTGTCGGACAATGAGCAGTTCTTC. Translated, it gives CASSLYPLSDNEQFF. Full variable domain (missing parts from reference TRBV7-3 and TRBJ2-1): GAGVSQTPSNKVTEKGKYVELRCDPISGHTALYWYRQSLGQGPEFLIYFQGTGAADDSGLPNDRFFAVRPEGSVSTLKIQRTERGDSAVYLCASSLYPLSDNEQFFGPGTRLTVL.

This chain links TRBV4-3 with TRBJ1-2; D possibly corresponds to TRBD1 (6 bases). The germline V gene encodes CDR1 LGHNA and CDR2 YSLEER. V gave up 1 base and J gave up 0 bases, with 12 bases separating them. CDR3 length equals 16 residues. Written as DNA, the CDR3 is TGCGCCAGCAGCCAAGGTGAAGGGGGAGCTAACTATGGCTACACCTTC. It is translated as CASSQGEGGANYGYTF.

V is TRBV11-2 and J is TRBJ2-7, with 10 bases aligning to TRBD1. The CDR3 consists of 15 residues. With V trimmed by 4 bases and J by 5 bases, 8 bases remained unmatched. The germline gives CDR1 SGHAT, CDR2 FQNNGV. CDR3 nucleotide sequence: TGTGCCAGCAGCTCACCGGGACAGGGGTTCCACGAGCAGTACTTC. Amino acids: CASSSPGQGFHEQYF.

The chain carries TRBV7-3 and TRBJ2-3; the D gene is possibly TRBD1 (6 bases). The germline CDR1 and CDR2 sequences are SGHTA and FQGTGA. Trimming stripped 5 bases from V and 2 bases from J, with 17 bases between. The CDR3 spans 16 residues. The CDR3: CASSPGGPGSTDTQYF. The CDR3 DNA reads as TGTGCCAGCAGCCCTGGGGGCCCAGGCTCCACAGATACGCAGTATTTT.

This clone came up a few times. The genes are TRBV7-8 and TRBJ2-1; 12 nucleotides line up with TRBD2. The CDR3 is made up of 17 amino acids. Germline loops: CDR1 SGHVS, CDR2 FQNEAQ. V gave up 5 bases and J gave up 6 bases; unmatched junction bases: 11. In DNA form, the CDR3 reads TGTGCCAGCAGCAATCGCCTCGGACTAGCGGGGCTCAATGAGCAGTTCTTC. Translated: CASSNRLGLAGLNEQFF.

This chain links TRBV7-9 with TRBJ2-1; 8 nucleotides line up with TRBD2. CDR1 and CDR2 (germline): SEHNR, FQNEAQ (reference sequence). Trimming removed 7 bases from V and 7 bases from J; junction bases left unmatched: 9. The CDR3 is 14 amino acids. For the CDR3, the DNA is TGTGCCAGCACCTCGACTAGCGATTGGAATGAGCAGTTCTTC. Translation gives CASTSTSDWNEQFF.

The table lists this clone with a few counts. The CDR3 DNA reads as TGTGCCAGCAGTGAAGATACCGGGACTCCGGACCGGGAGCTGTTTTTT. Amino acids: CASSEDTGTPDRELFF. The V gene is TRBV6-1, the J gene TRBJ2-2, with a possible D match to TRBD2 (6 bases). This CDR3 region has 16 residues. Germline V gives CDR1 MNHNS, CDR2 SASEGT. V gave up 1 base and J gave up 9 bases, with 18 bases separating them.

The sample holds a few counts of this clone. The chain links TRBV28 to TRBJ2-3; 7 bases match TRBD2. Germline loops: CDR1 MDHEN, CDR2 SYDVKM. The CDR3 spans 16 residues. The trim removed 6 bases at V and 2 bases at J, leaving 11 bases unmatched. CDR3 in amino acids: CASRKSWGGFTDTQYF. CDR3 nucleotides: TGTGCCAGCAGGAAGTCTTGGGGGGGTTTCACAGATACGCAGTATTTT.

This clone has a handful of counts. The chain recombines TRBV19 with TRBJ2-5; possibly TRBD2 for D (6 bases). This CDR3 contains 17 residues. Trimming shortened V by 4 bases and J by 5 bases, and 23 bases separated the two germline ends. Looked up from germline, CDR1 is LNHDA and CDR2 is SQIVND (reference sequence). The CDR3 sequence is CASSTLPNGGMRETQYF. For the CDR3, the DNA is TGTGCCAGTAGTACCCTACCTAATGGGGGGATGAGGGAGACCCAGTACTTC.

The J gene is TRBJ1-2, the V gene TRBV24-1; D possibly corresponds to TRBD1 (5 bases). The CDR3 has 14 amino acids. The V and J ends lost 0 bases and 8 bases respectively, with 12 bases between them. CDR1 and CDR2 (germline): KGHDR, SFDVKD. The CDR3 sequence is CATSDLGRADGYTF. CDR3 coding DNA: TGTGCCACCAGTGATTTGGGCAGGGCGGACGGCTACACCTTC.

The rearrangement links TRBV5-1 to TRBJ2-1, with D possibly matching TRBD2 (5 bases). There are 15 residues in the CDR3. Trimming cost V 4 bases and J 8 bases, with 19 bases left between them. Per germline, CDR1 SGHRS and CDR2 YFSETQ. This CDR3 is CASSQIAGTLYEQFF. CDR3 DNA sequence: TGCGCCAGCAGCCAGATCGCGGGCACCCTTTATGAGCAGTTCTTC.

This chain links TRBV6-5 with TRBJ2-2; 7 bases map to TRBD1. Germline V gene sequence: CDR1 MNHEY, CDR2 SVGAGI. V trimming: 3 bases; J trimming: 7 bases; junction bases outside the gene matches: 8. The CDR3 covers 15 residues. The CDR3 DNA sequence: TGTGCCAGCAGTTATAGGGGGCTTAGGGGCGGGGAGCTGTTTTTT. This encodes CASSYRGLRGGELFF.

The CDR3: CASSLGRTGVNTEAFF. CDR3 sequence (DNA): TGTGCCAGCAGCTTAGGGAGGACAGGTGTGAACACTGAAGCTTTCTTT. The rearrangement joins TRBV11-2 to TRBJ1-1, with 7 bases identical to TRBD1. The CDR3 length is 16 residues. V dropped 1 base and J dropped 0; count of bases not matched to a gene: 5. Germline CDR1 reads SGHAT; CDR2 reads FQNNGV.

V gene TRBV27 combines with J gene TRBJ1-4; D remains unclear. Germline loops: CDR1 MNHEY, CDR2 SMNVEV (reference sequence). The length of the CDR3 is 13 residues. V lost 5 bases and J lost 5, with 9 bases in between. The CDR3 region has the DNA TGTGCCAGCAGTAGATTCAGGAATGAAAAACTGTTTTTT. Translated, it gives CASSRFRNEKLFF.

The chain has TRBV2 and TRBJ2-5, with D unclear. The CDR3 covers 15 residues. Trimming shortened V by 6 bases and J by 5 bases, and 19 bases separated the two germline ends. The V gene's germline CDR1 is SNHLY and CDR2 FYNNEI. The CDR3 protein is CASRSRGFLIETQYF. The CDR3 region has the DNA TGTGCCAGCAGGTCGCGCGGCTTCCTAATTGAGACCCAGTACTTC.

This clone was counted a single time. This sequence joins TRBV2 and TRBJ2-5; a weak D match, TRBD1 (6 bases). The germline gives CDR1 SNHLY, CDR2 FYNNEI. V was trimmed by 3 bases and J by 9 bases, leaving 14 bases between them. This CDR3 is 13 amino acids long. The CDR3 loop reads CASSDGRGWAQYF. The CDR3 region has the DNA TGTGCCAGCAGTGATGGCAGGGGATGGGCCCAGTACTTC.